These 21 T cell receptor beta chains came from one sample sequenced in a study of blood T cell repertoires in COVID-19. Profiled with immunoSEQ multiplex PCR; TCRdb holds only in-frame clones, not every one. The sample holds about 230,000 clones, around 86% seen once. The sequencing sample was made of peripheral blood. The receptors stem from a man aged 50 to 59 with COVID-19, enrolled during active disease.

The gene calls are TRBV19 and TRBJ1-4; the D is unclear. The germline CDR1 and CDR2 sequences are LNHDA and SQIVND (reference sequence). The length of the CDR3 is 16 residues. The V and J ends lost 5 bases and 3 bases respectively, with 16 bases between them. The CDR3 loop reads CASSSLRSGANEKLFF. The CDR3 coding sequence is TGTGCCAGTAGTTCACTTCGGTCCGGGGCTAATGAAAAACTGTTTTTT.

This rearrangement joins TRBV12-3 or TRBV12-4 to TRBJ1-1, with TRBD1 as a possible D gene (5 bases). The CDR3 runs 13 residues. Between the trimmed V and J ends, which lost 3 bases and 7 bases, there was a span of 12 bases. The CDR3, as DNA: TGTGCCAGCAGTTTTTTGCAGGGTATTGAAGCTTTCTTT. It codes for CASSFLQGIEAFF.

The rearrangement uses TRBV27 and TRBJ2-7; possibly TRBD1 for D (7 bases). CDR1 and CDR2 from the germline V gene are MNHEY and SMNVEV (reference sequence). V was pared by 2 bases and J by 2 bases, with 16 bases between. The CDR3 spans 16 residues. The CDR3 is CASSLRRDSFPYEQYF. In nucleotides, the CDR3 is TGTGCCAGCAGTTTAAGGCGGGACAGCTTTCCCTACGAGCAGTACTTC.

The rearrangement joins TRBV5-1 to TRBJ2-5; D may be TRBD2 (5 bases). There are 14 residues in the CDR3. CDR1 and CDR2 (germline): SGHRS, YFSETQ. V shed 1 base and J shed 4 bases, with 11 bases lying between them. The CDR3 DNA is TGCGCCAGCAGCTTGACCCCGGGGTTAGAGACCCAGTACTTC. This translates into CASSLTPGLETQYF.

The chain is built from TRBV5-1 and TRBJ1-2; 8 bases map to TRBD1. The CDR3 sequence is 12 residues long. Germline values: CDR1 SGHRS, CDR2 YFSETQ. Trimming took 5 bases from V and 8 from J; bases not matched to a gene: 5. The CDR3 protein is CASRTGEGGYTF. The CDR3 DNA reads as TGCGCCAGCAGGACAGGGGAAGGAGGCTACACCTTC.

V usage is TRBV5-1 and J usage is TRBJ1-1; D call uncertain. The germline V and J ends were trimmed by 4 bases and 2 bases, with 15 bases remaining between them. CDR3 size: 15 residues. CDR1 is SGHRS, CDR2 YFSETQ, per germline. CDR3 amino acids: CASSPTGESNTEAFF. The CDR3 DNA reads as TGCGCCAGCAGCCCCACTGGTGAGTCTAACACTGAAGCTTTCTTT.

V usage is TRBV5-8 and J usage is TRBJ1-4; TRBD1 might be the D (6 bases). Trimming cost V 6 bases and J 6 bases, with 24 bases left between them. The CDR3 is 17 amino acids. Germline V gene sequence: CDR1 SGHTS, CDR2 YDEGEE. CDR3 loop: CASTQLSSRGGDEKLFF. In DNA form, the CDR3 reads TGTGCCAGCACCCAATTGTCTTCCAGGGGAGGGGATGAAAAACTGTTTTTT.

The rearrangement uses TRBV6-6 and TRBJ1-1; D is unclear. The germline gives CDR1 MNHNY, CDR2 SVGAGI (reference sequence). The CDR3 is 15 residues long. V gave up 6 bases and J gave up 0 bases, with 14 bases separating them. The CDR3 is CASSNAGRVNTEAFF. The DNA of the CDR3 is TGTGCCAGCAGCAACGCGGGTAGAGTGAACACTGAAGCTTTCTTT.

In this sample, this clone turned up once. This chain links TRBV9 with TRBJ1-2; 9 bases agree with TRBD1. Per germline, CDR1 SGDLS and CDR2 YYNGEE. Losses at the gene ends were 0 bases for V and 5 bases for J; bases not matched to a gene: 2. The CDR3 spans 14 residues. This CDR3 is CASSVGGQGYGYTF. As DNA, the CDR3 is TGTGCCAGCAGCGTAGGGGGACAGGGATATGGCTACACCTTC.

V usage is TRBV2 and J usage is TRBJ2-3; 11 nucleotides agree with TRBD2. The ends lost 2 bases at V and 3 bases at J; junction bases unmatched: 10. Per germline, CDR1 SNHLY and CDR2 FYNNEI. The CDR3 has 18 residues. CDR3 DNA sequence: TGTGCCAGCAGTGAAAAACTAGCGGGAGTGTTGAGTACAGATACGCAGTATTTT. Amino acids: CASSEKLAGVLSTDTQYF.

The chain carries TRBV28 and TRBJ1-1; 7 nucleotides line up with TRBD1. After removal of 7 bases from V and 1 base from J, the junction contained 6 bases not matched to a gene. The CDR3 totals 14 residues. Germline CDR1 is MDHEN and CDR2 is SYDVKM. Here the CDR3 reads CASITQGRNTEAFF. CDR3 coding DNA: TGTGCCAGCATAACACAGGGGAGGAACACTGAAGCTTTCTTT.

The V and J genes are TRBV27 and TRBJ2-5; TRBD2 matches at 7 bases. Germline V gives CDR1 MNHEY, CDR2 SMNVEV (reference sequence). The V gene end was trimmed by 6 bases and the J gene end by 3 bases; junction bases not matched to a gene: 7. There are 14 residues in the CDR3. CDR3 region: CASSFDGRKETQYF. The CDR3 DNA reads TGTGCCAGCAGCTTCGACGGGAGGAAAGAGACCCAGTACTTC.

Turning to this clone: Germline is not matched at one junction end, which may reflect a read error. The rearrangement uses TRBV2 and TRBJ1-2, with 8 bases fitting TRBD1. The CDR3 loop spans 12 amino acids. The germline V gene encodes CDR1 SNHLY and CDR2 FYNNEI. The CDR3, as DNA: TGTGCCAGCAGTCCCGGACAGGGAGGCTGCACCTTC. Translating gives CASSPGQGGCTF. The full variable domain, its missing parts supplied by reference TRBV2 and TRBJ1-2, is EPEVTQTPSHQVTQMGQEVILRCVPISNHLYFYWYRQILGQKVEFLVSFYNNEISEKSEIFDDQFSVERPDGSNFTLKIRSTKLEDSAMYFCASSPGQGGCTFGSGTRLTVV.

The chain couples TRBV7-9 to TRBJ2-3, with 12 nucleotides matching TRBD2. The germline gives CDR1 SEHNR, CDR2 FQNEAQ (reference sequence). The CDR3 length is 16 residues. After removal of 2 bases from V and 6 bases from J, the junction contained 6 bases not matched to a gene. As DNA, the CDR3 is TGTGCCAGCAGCTTAAATCCTAGCGGGGGGGCGGATACGCAGTATTTT. Translating gives CASSLNPSGGADTQYF.

The V call is TRBV7-3, the J call TRBJ1-2, with 8 bases lining up with TRBD1. Germline V gene lookup returns CDR1 SGHTA and CDR2 FQGTGA. J was trimmed by 6 bases and V by 1 base; bases with no gene match: 7. The CDR3 has 15 residues. CDR3 nucleotide sequence: TGTGCCAGCAGCTTAAACAGACAGGGGATGAATGGCTACACCTTC. Its protein product is CASSLNRQGMNGYTF.

This chain joins TRBV9 and TRBJ1-2; TRBD1 matches 8 bases. This CDR3 spans 15 amino acids. V lost 1 base, J lost 6 bases, and 8 bases stayed unmatched. Germline loops: CDR1 SGDLS, CDR2 YYNGEE. CDR3 loop: CASSVQSGGGHGYTF. DNA for the CDR3: TGTGCCAGCAGCGTACAATCAGGGGGCGGCCATGGCTACACCTTC.

The sample holds a few counts of this clone. CDR3 nucleotide sequence: TGTGCCACCAGCAGAGAAGGACTAACTAGTGAGCAGTTCTTC. This translates into CATSREGLTSEQFF. The chain couples TRBV15 to TRBJ2-1; a weak D match, TRBD2 (6 bases). The length of the CDR3 is 14 residues. V was clipped by 0 bases and J by 9 bases, with 12 bases between them. Germline CDR1 reads LNHNV; CDR2 reads YYDKDF (reference sequence).

This clone was counted only a few times. The chain has TRBV30 and TRBJ1-4; a possible D gene is TRBD1 (6 bases). This CDR3 has 15 residues. Trimming took off 4 bases at V and 7 bases at J, with 19 bases between the two ends. Germline loops: CDR1 GTSNPN, CDR2 SVGIG (reference sequence). The DNA of the CDR3 is TGTGCCTGGAACCCTTTCCAGGGGACGAGTGAAAAACTGTTTTTT. Protein sequence: CAWNPFQGTSEKLFF.

The chain joins TRBV7-3 to TRBJ2-1, with TRBD2 matching over 12 bases. The CDR3 spans 22 residues. In germline, CDR1 is SGHTA, CDR2 FQGTGA. V lost 1 base to trimming and J lost 3 bases; unmatched junction nucleotides: 19. The CDR3 spells CASSLKSPGPSGRAQNYNEQFF. The CDR3 DNA reads as TGTGCCAGCAGCTTAAAATCCCCGGGCCCTAGCGGGAGGGCCCAGAACTACAATGAGCAGTTCTTC.

The chain couples TRBV5-1 to TRBJ1-5; D is perhaps TRBD1 (5 bases). Deletions cut 2 bases from V and 3 bases from J, with 12 bases between. The germline gives CDR1 SGHRS, CDR2 YFSETQ. The CDR3 covers 15 residues. CDR3 amino acids: CASSLGGGTNQPQHF. The DNA for the CDR3 is TGCGCCAGCAGCTTAGGTGGGGGGACCAATCAGCCCCAGCATTTT.

The rearrangement links TRBV9 to TRBJ1-3, with TRBD1 matching over 11 bases. J was trimmed by 2 bases and V by 4 bases; bases with no gene match: 8. The CDR3 consists of 17 residues. The germline gives CDR1 SGDLS, CDR2 YYNGEE. CDR3 sequence reads: CASSPRDRGIPGNTIYF. In DNA form, the CDR3 reads TGTGCCAGCAGCCCACGGGACAGGGGGATACCTGGAAACACCATATATTTT.